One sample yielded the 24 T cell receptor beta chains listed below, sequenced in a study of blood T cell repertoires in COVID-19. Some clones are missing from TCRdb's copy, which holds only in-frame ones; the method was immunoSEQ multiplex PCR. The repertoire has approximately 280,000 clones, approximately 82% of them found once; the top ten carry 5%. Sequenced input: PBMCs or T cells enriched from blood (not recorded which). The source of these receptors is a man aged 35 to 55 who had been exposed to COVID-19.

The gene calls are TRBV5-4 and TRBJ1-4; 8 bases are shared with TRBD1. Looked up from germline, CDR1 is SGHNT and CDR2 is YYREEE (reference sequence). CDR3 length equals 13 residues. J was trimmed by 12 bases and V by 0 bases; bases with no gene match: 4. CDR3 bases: TGTGCCAGCAGCTTGGAGATGGGACAGGAACTGTTTTTT. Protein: CASSLEMGQELFF.

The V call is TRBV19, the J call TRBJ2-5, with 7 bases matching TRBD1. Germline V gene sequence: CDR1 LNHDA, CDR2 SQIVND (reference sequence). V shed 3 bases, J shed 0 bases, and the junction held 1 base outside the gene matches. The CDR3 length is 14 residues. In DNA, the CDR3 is TGTGCCAGTAGTATGACAGGGAACCAAGAGACCCAGTACTTC. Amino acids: CASSMTGNQETQYF.

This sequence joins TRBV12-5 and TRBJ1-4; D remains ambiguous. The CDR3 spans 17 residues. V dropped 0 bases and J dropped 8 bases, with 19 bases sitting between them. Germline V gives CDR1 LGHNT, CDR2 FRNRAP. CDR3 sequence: CASGLVLVRQVEEKLFF. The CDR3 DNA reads TGTGCTAGTGGTTTGGTACTTGTTAGGCAGGTCGAAGAAAAACTGTTTTTT.

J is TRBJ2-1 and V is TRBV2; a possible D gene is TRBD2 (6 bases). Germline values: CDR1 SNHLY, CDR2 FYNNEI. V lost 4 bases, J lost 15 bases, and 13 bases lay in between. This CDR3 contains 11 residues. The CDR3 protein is CASSGREPLFF. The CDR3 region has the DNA TGTGCCAGCAGTGGACGGGAGCCCCTGTTCTTC.

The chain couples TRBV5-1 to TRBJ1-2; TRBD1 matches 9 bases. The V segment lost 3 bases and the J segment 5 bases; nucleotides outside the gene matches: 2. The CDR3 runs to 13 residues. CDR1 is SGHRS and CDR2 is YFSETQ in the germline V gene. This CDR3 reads CASSWDREYGYTF. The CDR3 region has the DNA TGCGCCAGCAGCTGGGACAGGGAATATGGCTACACCTTC.

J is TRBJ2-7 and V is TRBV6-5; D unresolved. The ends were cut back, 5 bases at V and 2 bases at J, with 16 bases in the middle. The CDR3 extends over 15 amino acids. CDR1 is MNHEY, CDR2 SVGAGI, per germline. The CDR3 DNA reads TGTGCCAGCAGTCCCAGTCAGGCCGCCCCCTACGAGCAGTACTTC. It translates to CASSPSQAAPYEQYF.

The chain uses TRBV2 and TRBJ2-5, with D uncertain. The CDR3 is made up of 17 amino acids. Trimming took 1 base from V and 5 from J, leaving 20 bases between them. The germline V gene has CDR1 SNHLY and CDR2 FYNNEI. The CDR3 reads CASSEEVLRSPRETQYF. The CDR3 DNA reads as TGTGCCAGCAGTGAAGAGGTCTTGCGGAGCCCCCGGGAGACCCAGTACTTC.

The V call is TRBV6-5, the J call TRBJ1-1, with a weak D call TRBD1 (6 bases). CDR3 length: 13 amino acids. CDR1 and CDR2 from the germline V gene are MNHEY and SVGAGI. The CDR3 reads CVTFDRQNTEAFF. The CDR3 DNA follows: TGTGTAACCTTCGACAGGCAGAACACTGAAGCTTTCTTT.

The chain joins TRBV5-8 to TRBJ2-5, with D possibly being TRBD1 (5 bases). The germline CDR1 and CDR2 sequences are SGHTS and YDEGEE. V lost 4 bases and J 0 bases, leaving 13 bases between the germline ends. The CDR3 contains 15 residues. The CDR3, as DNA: TGTGCCAGCAGCGCCCGACAGATGTACCAAGAGACCCAGTACTTC. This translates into CASSARQMYQETQYF.

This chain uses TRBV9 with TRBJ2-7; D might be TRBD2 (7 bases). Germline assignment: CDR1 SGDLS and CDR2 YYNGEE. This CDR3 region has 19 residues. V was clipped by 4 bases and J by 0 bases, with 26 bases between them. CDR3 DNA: TGTGCCAGCAGCCCAGGGGAGGGGTGGGGAGCGGGTTTCTCCTACGAGCAGTACTTC. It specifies CASSPGEGWGAGFSYEQYF. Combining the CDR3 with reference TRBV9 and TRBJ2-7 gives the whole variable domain DSGVTQTPKHLITATGQRVTLRCSPRSGDLSVYWYQQSLDQGLQFLIQYYNGEERAKGNILERFSAQQFPDLHSELNLSSLELGDSALYFCASSPGEGWGAGFSYEQYFGPGTRLTVT.

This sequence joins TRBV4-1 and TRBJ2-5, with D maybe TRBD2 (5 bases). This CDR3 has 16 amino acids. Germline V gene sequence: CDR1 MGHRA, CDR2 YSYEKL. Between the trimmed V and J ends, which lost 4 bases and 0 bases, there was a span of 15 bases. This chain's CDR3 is CASSRRIQADQETQYF. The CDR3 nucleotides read TGCGCCAGCAGCCGACGGATCCAAGCGGACCAAGAGACCCAGTACTTC.

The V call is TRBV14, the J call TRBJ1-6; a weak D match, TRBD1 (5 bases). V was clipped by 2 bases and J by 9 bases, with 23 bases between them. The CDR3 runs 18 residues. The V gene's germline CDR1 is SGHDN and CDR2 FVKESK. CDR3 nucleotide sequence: TGTGCCAGCAGCCAAATCTTTCAGGGAAGAGATCGAGGTTCACCCCTCCACTTT. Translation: CASSQIFQGRDRGSPLHF. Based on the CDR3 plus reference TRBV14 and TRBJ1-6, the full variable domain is EAGVTQFPSHSVIEKGQTVTLRCDPISGHDNLYWYRRVMGKEIKFLLHFVKESKQDESGMPNNRFLAERTGGTYSTLKVQPAELEDSGVYFCASSQIFQGRDRGSPLHFGNGTRLTVT.

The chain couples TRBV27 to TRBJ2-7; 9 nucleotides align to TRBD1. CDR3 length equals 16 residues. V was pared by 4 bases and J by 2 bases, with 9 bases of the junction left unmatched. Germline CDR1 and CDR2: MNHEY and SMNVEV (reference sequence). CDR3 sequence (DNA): TGTGCCAGCAGTTCGTACAGGGGGCGCTATCCCTACGAGCAGTACTTC. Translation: CASSSYRGRYPYEQYF.

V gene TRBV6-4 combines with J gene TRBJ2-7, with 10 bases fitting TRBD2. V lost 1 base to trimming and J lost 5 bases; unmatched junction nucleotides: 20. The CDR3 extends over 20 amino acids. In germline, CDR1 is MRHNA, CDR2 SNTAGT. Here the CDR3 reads CASSDYYCRGLAGVLDEQYF. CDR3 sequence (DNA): TGTGCCAGCAGTGACTACTATTGTCGTGGTCTAGCGGGAGTTTTAGACGAGCAGTACTTC.

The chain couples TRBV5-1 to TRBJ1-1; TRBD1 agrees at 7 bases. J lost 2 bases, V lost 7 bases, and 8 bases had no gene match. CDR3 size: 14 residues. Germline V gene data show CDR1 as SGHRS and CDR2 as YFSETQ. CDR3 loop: CASGLGTANTEAFF. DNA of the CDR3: TGCGCCAGCGGGCTGGGGACAGCCAACACTGAAGCTTTCTTT.

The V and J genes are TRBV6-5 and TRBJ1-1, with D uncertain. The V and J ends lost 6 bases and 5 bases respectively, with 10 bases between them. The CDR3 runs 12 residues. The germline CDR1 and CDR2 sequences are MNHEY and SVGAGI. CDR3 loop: CASRGGKTEAFF. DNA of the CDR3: TGTGCCAGCAGGGGCGGGAAGACTGAAGCTTTCTTT.

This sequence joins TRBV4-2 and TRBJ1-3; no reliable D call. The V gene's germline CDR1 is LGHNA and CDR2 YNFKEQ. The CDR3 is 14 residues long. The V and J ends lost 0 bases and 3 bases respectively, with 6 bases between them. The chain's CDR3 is CASSQDLSGNTIYF. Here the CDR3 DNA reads TGTGCCAGCAGCCAAGACCTCAGTGGAAACACCATATATTTT.

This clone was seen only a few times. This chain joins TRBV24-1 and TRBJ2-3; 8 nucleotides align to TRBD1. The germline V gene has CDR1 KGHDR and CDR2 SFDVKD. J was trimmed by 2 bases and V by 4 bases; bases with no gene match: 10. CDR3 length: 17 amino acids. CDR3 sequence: CATSDGRQGTLTDTQYF. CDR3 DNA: TGTGCCACCAGTGACGGCCGACAGGGGACCCTCACAGATACGCAGTATTTT.

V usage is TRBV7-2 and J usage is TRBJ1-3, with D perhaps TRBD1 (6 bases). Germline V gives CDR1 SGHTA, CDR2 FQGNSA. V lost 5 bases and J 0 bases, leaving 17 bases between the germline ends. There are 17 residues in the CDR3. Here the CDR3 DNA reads TGTGCCAGCAGCCCTGTCGGGGGGGCCATCTCTGGAAACACCATATATTTT. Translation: CASSPVGGAISGNTIYF.

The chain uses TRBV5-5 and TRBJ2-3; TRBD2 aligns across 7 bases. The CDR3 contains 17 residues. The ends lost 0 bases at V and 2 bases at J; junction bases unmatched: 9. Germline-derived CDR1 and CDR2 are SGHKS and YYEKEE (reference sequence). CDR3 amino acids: CASSLGSSGNPTDTQYF. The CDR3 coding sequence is TGTGCCAGCAGCTTGGGATCCAGCGGGAACCCCACAGATACGCAGTATTTT.

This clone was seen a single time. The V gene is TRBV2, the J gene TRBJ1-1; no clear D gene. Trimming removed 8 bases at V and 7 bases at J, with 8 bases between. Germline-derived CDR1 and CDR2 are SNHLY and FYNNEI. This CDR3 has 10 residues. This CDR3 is CASGRNEAFF. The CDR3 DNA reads TGTGCCAGCGGGCGCAATGAAGCTTTCTTT.

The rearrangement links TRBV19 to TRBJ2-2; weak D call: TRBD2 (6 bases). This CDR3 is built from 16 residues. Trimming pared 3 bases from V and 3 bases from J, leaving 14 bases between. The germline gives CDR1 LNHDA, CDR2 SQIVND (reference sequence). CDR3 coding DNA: TGTGCCAGTAGTATCATCGCGGGATCGCACACCGGGGAGCTGTTTTTT. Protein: CASSIIAGSHTGELFF.

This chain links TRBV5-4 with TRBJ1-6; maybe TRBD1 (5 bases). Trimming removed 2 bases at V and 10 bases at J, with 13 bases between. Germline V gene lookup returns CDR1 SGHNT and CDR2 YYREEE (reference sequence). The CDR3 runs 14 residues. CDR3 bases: TGTGCCAGCAGCTTCTCGGGGGACGGCTCACCCCTCCACTTT. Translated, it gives CASSFSGDGSPLHF.

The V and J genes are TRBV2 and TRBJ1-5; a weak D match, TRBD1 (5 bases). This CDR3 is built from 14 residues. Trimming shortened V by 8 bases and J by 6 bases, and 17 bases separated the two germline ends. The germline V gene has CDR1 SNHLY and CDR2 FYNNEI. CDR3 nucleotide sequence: TGTGCCAGCTCCGCCACGGGGGAGATTCAGCCCCAGCATTTT. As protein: CASSATGEIQPQHF.